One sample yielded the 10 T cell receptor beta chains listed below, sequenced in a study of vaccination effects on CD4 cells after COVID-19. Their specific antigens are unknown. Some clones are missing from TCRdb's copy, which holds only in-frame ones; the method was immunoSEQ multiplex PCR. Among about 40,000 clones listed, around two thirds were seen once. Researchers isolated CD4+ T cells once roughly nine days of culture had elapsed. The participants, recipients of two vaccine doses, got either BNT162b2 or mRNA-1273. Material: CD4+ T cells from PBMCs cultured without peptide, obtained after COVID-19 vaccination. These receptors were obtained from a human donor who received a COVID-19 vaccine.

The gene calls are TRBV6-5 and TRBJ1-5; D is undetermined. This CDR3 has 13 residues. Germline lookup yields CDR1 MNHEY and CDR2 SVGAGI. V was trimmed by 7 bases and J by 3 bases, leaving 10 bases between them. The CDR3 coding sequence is TGTGCCAGCATTCCAAATTTCAATCAGCCCCAGCATTTT. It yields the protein CASIPNFNQPQHF.

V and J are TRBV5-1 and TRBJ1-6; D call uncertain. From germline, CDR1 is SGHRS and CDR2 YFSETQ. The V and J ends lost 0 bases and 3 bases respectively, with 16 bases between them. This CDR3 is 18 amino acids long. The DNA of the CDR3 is TGCGCCAGCAGCTTGGATGTTAGACCTAAGGGCTATAATTCACCCCTCCACTTT. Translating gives CASSLDVRPKGYNSPLHF.

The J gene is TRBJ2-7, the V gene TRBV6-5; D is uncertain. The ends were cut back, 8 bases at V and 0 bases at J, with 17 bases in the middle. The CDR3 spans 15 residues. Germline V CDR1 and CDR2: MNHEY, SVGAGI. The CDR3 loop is CASLSTGPSSYEQYF. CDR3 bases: TGTGCCAGCCTTTCTACCGGGCCCAGCTCCTACGAGCAGTACTTC.

The DNA of the CDR3 is TGTGCCAGCAGCCGGACAGGGAGAGTGGGAAACACCATATATTTT. It is translated as CASSRTGRVGNTIYF. The gene calls are TRBV5-4 and TRBJ1-3; 8 bases agree with TRBD1. V lost 4 bases to trimming and J lost 4 bases; unmatched junction nucleotides: 7. This CDR3 has 15 amino acids. Germline CDR1 is SGHNT and CDR2 is YYREEE (reference sequence).

CDR3 protein: CASSLKGQGRVSGYTF. CDR3 DNA: TGTGCCAGCAGTTTGAAAGGACAGGGACGAGTCAGTGGCTACACCTTC. The chain links TRBV27 to TRBJ1-2; 8 positions match TRBD1. Germline CDR1 MNHEY, CDR2 SMNVEV (reference sequence). The CDR3 is 16 amino acids. V dropped 3 bases and J dropped 7; count of bases not matched to a gene: 13.

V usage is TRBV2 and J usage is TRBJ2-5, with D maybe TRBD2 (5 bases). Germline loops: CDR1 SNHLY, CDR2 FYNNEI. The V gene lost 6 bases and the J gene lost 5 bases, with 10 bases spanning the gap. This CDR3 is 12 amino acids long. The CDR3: CASRMGVETQYF. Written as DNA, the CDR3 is TGTGCCAGCAGGATGGGAGTTGAGACCCAGTACTTC.

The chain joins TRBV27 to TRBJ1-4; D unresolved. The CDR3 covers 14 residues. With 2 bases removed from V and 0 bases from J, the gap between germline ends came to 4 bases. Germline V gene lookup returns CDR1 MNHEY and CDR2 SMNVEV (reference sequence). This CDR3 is CASSLGATNEKLFF. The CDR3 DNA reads TGTGCCAGCAGTTTAGGGGCAACTAATGAAAAACTGTTTTTT.

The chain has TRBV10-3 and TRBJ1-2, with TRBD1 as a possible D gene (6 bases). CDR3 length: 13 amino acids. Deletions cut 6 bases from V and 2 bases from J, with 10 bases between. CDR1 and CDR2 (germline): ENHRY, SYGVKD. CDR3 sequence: CAISETGNYGYTF. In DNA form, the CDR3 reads TGTGCCATCAGCGAAACAGGGAACTATGGCTACACCTTC.

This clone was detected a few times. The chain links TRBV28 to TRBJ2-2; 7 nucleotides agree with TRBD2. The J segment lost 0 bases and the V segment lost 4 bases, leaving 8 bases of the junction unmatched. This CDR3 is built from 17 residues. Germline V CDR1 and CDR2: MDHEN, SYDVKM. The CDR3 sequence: CASSSQLASANTGELFF. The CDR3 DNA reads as TGTGCCAGCAGTTCCCAACTAGCGTCGGCGAACACCGGGGAGCTGTTTTTT.

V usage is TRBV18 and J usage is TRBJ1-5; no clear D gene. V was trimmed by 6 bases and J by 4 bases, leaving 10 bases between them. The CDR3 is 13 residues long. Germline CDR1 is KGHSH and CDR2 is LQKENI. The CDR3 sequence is CASSPAPNQPQHF. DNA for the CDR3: TGTGCCAGCTCCCCGGCACCTAATCAGCCCCAGCATTTT.